These 18 T cell receptor beta chains were all obtained from the same sample, sequenced in a study of regulatory T cells in long-lasting Graves disease (dated by TCRdb to the early 2020s). The library was prepared using multiplex PCR. TCRdb records Illumina HiSeq 4000 as the sequencer. To build TCR beta libraries, CDR3 regions were amplified by Arm-PCR using iRepertoire HTBI primers. Starting from the raw public reads, TCRdb applied fastp trimming at Q25, assembled clones with MiXCR and retained in-frame beta chains. Rows merge per CDR3 protein into single entries with the most common DNA and genes. The sample table contains around 500,000 distinct CDR3 sequences; only one count was recorded for about 16% of them. Clones ranked in the top ten supply around a quarter of the sample. The intended sense of this specimen's time point label: newly diagnosed GD, antithyroid drugs for less than 3 months. For both TCR sequencing and RNA sequencing, RNA was extracted from PBMCs using TRIzol.

Separately, the same data were catalogued under a study of T cells in Graves' hyperthyroidism and ophthalmopathy.

Here the sequenced sample was peripheral blood mononuclear cells (PBMCs), taken at new diagnosis, from a patient treated with antithyroid drugs. The receptors originated from a woman aged 35-60 years with Graves disease. Donor details come from another sample of the same person, matched by shared clones.

This clonotype was seen at least ten times. This chain connects TRBV6-1 to TRBJ1-5, with D perhaps matching TRBD1 (5 bases). Germline V gene lookup returns CDR1 MNHNS and CDR2 SASEGT. The CDR3 sequence is 13 residues long. V was pared by 8 bases and J by 7 bases, with 15 bases between. The CDR3 nucleotides read TGTGCCAGCCGCGAGGGCAGGGACCAGCCCCAGCATTTT. This encodes CASREGRDQPQHF.

This clonotype was counted ten times or more. This chain links TRBV28 with TRBJ2-7, with D unclear. The germline V gene has CDR1 MDHEN and CDR2 SYDVKM. V was trimmed by 6 bases and J by 7 bases, leaving 19 bases between them. The CDR3 runs to 14 residues. In nucleotides, the CDR3 is TGTGCCAGCAGCAACCAAATCCAATTGGGGGAGCAGTACTTC. Its protein product is CASSNQIQLGEQYF. Full variable domain (missing parts from reference TRBV28 and TRBJ2-7): DVKVTQSSRYLVKRTGEKVFLECVQDMDHENMFWYRQDPGLGLRLIYFSYDVKMKEKGDIPEGYSVSREKKERFSLILESASTNQTSMYLCASSNQIQLGEQYFGPGTRLTVT.

There are many counts of this clonotype. This sequence joins TRBV5-1 and TRBJ1-5; D not certain. Germline V gene data show CDR1 as SGHRS and CDR2 as YFSETQ. This CDR3 is built from 18 residues. V lost 10 bases, J lost 7 bases, and 33 bases lay in between. CDR3 in amino acids: CAPRCQAAGAVCGQPQHF. CDR3 nucleotides: TGCGCCCCCCGGTGCCAAGCGGCAGGAGCGGTGTGCGGGCAGCCCCAGCATTTT. Full variable domain (missing parts from reference TRBV5-1 and TRBJ1-5): KAGVTQTPRYLIKTRGQQVTLSCSPISGHRSVSWYQQTPGQGLQFLFEYFSETQRNKGNFPGRFSGRQFSNSRSEMNVSTLELGDSALYLCAPRCQAAGAVCGQPQHFGDGTRLSIL.

This chain joins TRBV6-2 or TRBV6-3 and TRBJ1-6; no definite D call. The CDR3 is made up of 13 amino acids. Germline V CDR1 and CDR2: MNHEY, SVGEGT. V was trimmed by 8 bases and J by 7 bases, leaving 12 bases between them. In DNA, the CDR3 is TGTGCCAGCCAAAAAGTCGTGAATTCACCCCTCCACTTT. Translating it yields CASQKVVNSPLHF.

The J gene is TRBJ1-5, the V gene TRBV20-1; D is perhaps TRBD1 (5 bases). V dropped 5 bases and J dropped 6 bases, with 14 bases sitting between them. The CDR3 spans 13 residues. CDR1 and CDR2 from the germline V gene are DFQATT and SNEGSKA (reference sequence). The CDR3 loop is CSAHQGLSQPQHF. CDR3 nucleotides: TGCAGTGCTCACCAGGGTCTCAGTCAGCCCCAGCATTTT.

This clonotype came up many times. V gene TRBV7-3 combines with J gene TRBJ2-3; D might be TRBD1 (5 bases). Trimming stripped 1 base from V and 0 bases from J, with 11 bases between. CDR1 is SGHTA and CDR2 is FQGTGA in the germline V gene. The CDR3 extends over 16 amino acids. CDR3 bases: TGTGCCAGCAGCTTAAACCCTGGGGCTAGCACAGATACGCAGTATTTT. Translated: CASSLNPGASTDTQYF.

This clonotype occurred many times. J is TRBJ2-1 and V is TRBV5-1, with 8 bases lining up with TRBD1. The CDR3 spans 13 residues. The junction had 4 bases not matched to a gene; V was cut back by 3 bases and J by 8 bases. CDR1 is SGHRS, CDR2 YFSETQ, per germline. The CDR3 coding sequence is TGCGCCAGCAGCTGGGGGACAGGAGATGAGCAGTTCTTC. It translates to CASSWGTGDEQFF.

In its sample, this clonotype was seen many times. This sequence joins TRBV12-3 or TRBV12-4 and TRBJ2-1; D may be TRBD2 (6 bases). V lost 1 base and J 6 bases, leaving 13 bases between the germline ends. This CDR3 region has 15 residues. The CDR3, as DNA: TGTGCCAGCAGTTTAGGGCGGGAACAGAGCAATGAGCAGTTCTTC. Translated: CASSLGREQSNEQFF.

This clonotype was detected ten times or more. The V call is TRBV2, the J call TRBJ2-3; a weak D match, TRBD2 (5 bases). The germline V and J ends were trimmed by 6 bases and 4 bases, with 17 bases remaining between them. CDR3 size: 15 residues. Germline assignment: CDR1 SNHLY and CDR2 FYNNEI. CDR3 amino acids: CASSLDYNYADTQYF. The DNA for the CDR3 is TGTGCCAGCAGCCTCGACTACAATTACGCAGATACGCAGTATTTT.

This clonotype occurred many times. The genes are TRBV20-1 and TRBJ1-1, with TRBD1 matching over 10 bases. This CDR3 has 15 amino acids. V dropped 0 bases and J dropped 5; count of bases not matched to a gene: 6. The germline V gene has CDR1 DFQATT and CDR2 SNEGSKA (reference sequence). The CDR3 region is CSARDGTGERTEAFF. As DNA, the CDR3 is TGCAGTGCTAGAGATGGGACAGGGGAAAGGACTGAAGCTTTCTTT.

The sample holds many counts of this clonotype. The chain recombines TRBV20-1 with TRBJ2-7; a weak D match, TRBD2 (5 bases). Germline V lookup: CDR1 DFQATT, CDR2 SNEGSKA (reference sequence). The CDR3 is 15 residues long. With 5 bases removed from V and 1 base from J, the gap between germline ends came to 18 bases. In DNA form, the CDR3 reads TGCAGTGCTCCCCCCAACGGGGTGACATCCTACGAGCAGTACTTC. It yields the protein CSAPPNGVTSYEQYF.

The chain links TRBV5-1 to TRBJ2-4; 9 positions match TRBD1. Germline V gene lookup returns CDR1 SGHRS and CDR2 YFSETQ. V gave up 4 bases and J gave up 6 bases; unmatched junction bases: 14. The CDR3 is 17 amino acids. CDR3 bases: TGCGCCAGCAGCCCGACCCTAACGGGACAGGGAGGAAACATTCAGTACTTC. Residues: CASSPTLTGQGGNIQYF.

The CDR3 sequence: CASSRTRLAGGGTDTQYF. CDR3 DNA sequence: TGCGCCAGCAGCCGCACCCGACTAGCGGGGGGCGGCACAGATACGCAGTATTTT. The chain employs TRBV4-1 and TRBJ2-3; 13 positions match TRBD2. This CDR3 spans 18 amino acids. The V gene end was trimmed by 4 bases and the J gene end by 1 base; junction bases not matched to a gene: 8. Germline V gene data show CDR1 as MGHRA and CDR2 as YSYEKL.

This clonotype was counted at least ten times. The chain joins TRBV28 to TRBJ2-5; the match to TRBD1 covers 8 bases. Trimming removed 6 bases from V and 4 bases from J; junction bases left unmatched: 10. Germline loops: CDR1 MDHEN, CDR2 SYDVKM. CDR3 size: 15 residues. CDR3 protein: CASSQDRVASETQYF. CDR3 bases: TGTGCCAGCAGCCAGGACAGGGTTGCGTCAGAGACCCAGTACTTC.

This chain joins TRBV3-1 and TRBJ2-5; D might be TRBD2 (6 bases). Trimming cost V 4 bases and J 2 bases, with 20 bases left between them. Germline CDR1 reads LGHDT; CDR2 reads YNNKEL (reference sequence). CDR3 size: 17 residues. The CDR3 loop is CASSLRDFLAPQETQYF. Written as DNA, the CDR3 is TGTGCCAGCAGCCTAAGGGACTTCCTCGCCCCTCAAGAGACCCAGTACTTC.

The genes are TRBV9 and TRBJ1-4; the D gene is possibly TRBD1 (5 bases). There are 14 residues in the CDR3. Germline V gene lookup returns CDR1 SGDLS and CDR2 YYNGEE. V was shortened by 4 bases and J by 10 bases, with 17 bases between the two germline ends. This CDR3 reads CASSPLDISGKLFF. The CDR3 DNA sequence: TGTGCCAGCAGCCCGTTGGACATCTCGGGAAAACTGTTTTTT.

This clonotype was seen ten or more times. This chain links TRBV6-1 with TRBJ2-3, with D maybe TRBD2 (6 bases). Trimming took 6 bases from V and 2 from J, leaving 18 bases between them. This CDR3 comprises 16 residues. Germline assignment: CDR1 MNHNS and CDR2 SASEGT. CDR3 coding DNA: TGTGCCAGCAGACCCCGGGGCGGGGAGTCCACAGATACGCAGTATTTT. Translation: CASRPRGGESTDTQYF.

About this clonotype itself: A junction end diverges from the germline sequence, so it may reflect a read error. The rearrangement uses TRBV6-1 and TRBJ2-7; 9 bases map to TRBD2. From germline, CDR1 is MNHNS and CDR2 SASEGT. CDR3 length: 12 residues. CDR3 in DNA: TGTGTCAGCGGCGGGGGGGCCGATGAGCAGTACTTC. Protein: CVSGGGADEQYF.